The 19 T cell receptor beta chains given below trace back to one sample, sequenced in a study of blood T cell repertoires in COVID-19. Profiling relied on immunoSEQ multiplex PCR, and the TCRdb table lists in-frame clones only, not all of them. The table includes around 200,000 clones, around 84% detected once. The specimen sequenced was peripheral blood. These receptors were obtained from a man aged 25-45 years with active or convalescent COVID-19.

This chain uses TRBV3-1 (or the pseudogene TRBV3-2) with TRBJ1-6; perhaps TRBD1 as D (5 bases). The germline V and J ends were trimmed by 1 base and 11 bases, with 15 bases remaining between them. The CDR3 spans 15 residues. CDR1 is LGHDT, CDR2 YNNKEL, per germline (reference sequence). The CDR3 loop reads CASSQGRQGFTPLHF. CDR3 DNA sequence: TGTGCCAGCAGCCAAGGACGGCAGGGATTTACACCCCTCCACTTT.

This clone appeared once. The CDR3 coding sequence is TGTGCCAGCAGAACAACTCTGGGAGGGACCGGGGAGCTGTTTTTT. This sequence encodes CASRTTLGGTGELFF. The rearrangement links TRBV2 to TRBJ2-2; the match to TRBD2 covers 7 bases. Per the germline V gene, CDR1 is SNHLY and CDR2 is FYNNEI. V lost 6 bases to trimming and J lost 5 bases; unmatched junction nucleotides: 9. The CDR3 runs to 15 residues.

The CDR3 bases are TGCGCCAGCAGCTTGGAAGGGGCAAGTCAAACTGAAGCTTTCTTT. Its protein is CASSLEGASQTEAFF. The V and J genes are TRBV5-1 and TRBJ1-1, with D perhaps matching TRBD1 (5 bases). This CDR3 has 15 residues. V was clipped by 0 bases and J by 5 bases, with 14 bases between them. Germline V CDR1 and CDR2: SGHRS, YFSETQ.

The CDR3: CASKASGTLGNTIYF. The DNA of the CDR3 is TGTGCCAGCAAAGCTTCCGGGACACTCGGAAACACCATATATTTT. The chain uses TRBV6-5 and TRBJ1-3, with a possible D match to TRBD1 (6 bases). Trimming left V 7 bases short and J 4 bases short, with 17 bases between. Per the germline V gene, CDR1 is MNHEY and CDR2 is SVGAGI. This CDR3 region has 15 residues.

This chain links TRBV7-9 with TRBJ2-1; 7 bases fit TRBD2. The length of the CDR3 is 17 residues. CDR1 SEHNR and CDR2 FQNEAQ come from the germline V gene (reference sequence). V gave up 2 bases and J gave up 2 bases; unmatched junction bases: 9. CDR3 sequence (DNA): TGTGCCAGCAGCTTATCCATGGCTAGCGGAACCTACAATGAGCAGTTCTTC. Protein product: CASSLSMASGTYNEQFF.

CDR3 sequence: CASSYPGRIAYGYTF. The CDR3 nucleotides are TGTGCCAGCAGTTACCCAGGTCGAATTGCGTATGGCTACACCTTC. The rearrangement uses TRBV6-2 or TRBV6-3 and TRBJ1-2, with D unclear. Germline CDR1 and CDR2: MNHEY and SVGEGT. This CDR3 has 15 amino acids. Trimming cost V 2 bases and J 5 bases, with 15 bases left between them.

The rearrangement uses TRBV7-9 and TRBJ2-7, with 7 bases matching TRBD1. Per germline, CDR1 SEHNR and CDR2 FQNEAQ (reference sequence). V gave up 5 bases and J gave up 4 bases; unmatched junction bases: 11. The CDR3 runs to 15 residues. CDR3 sequence: CASSATAGTAYEQYF. DNA of the CDR3: TGTGCCAGCAGCGCGACCGCCGGGACAGCTTACGAGCAGTACTTC. Complete variable domain (other parts from reference TRBV7-9 and TRBJ2-7): DTGVSQNPRHKITKRGQNVTFRCDPISEHNRLYWYRQTLGQGPEFLTYFQNEAQLEKSRLLSDRFSAERPKGSFSTLEIQRTEQGDSAMYLCASSATAGTAYEQYFGPGTRLTVT.

This chain joins TRBV6-1 and TRBJ1-2; 7 bases fit TRBD1. Germline lookup yields CDR1 MNHNS and CDR2 SASEGT. Losses at the gene ends were 1 base for V and 3 bases for J; bases not matched to a gene: 5. This CDR3 has 15 amino acids. CDR3 in DNA: TGTGCCAGCAGTGAAGGGGACAGACCATACTATGGCTACACCTTC. It is translated as CASSEGDRPYYGYTF.

This sequence joins TRBV2 and TRBJ1-1; TRBD1 matches at 7 bases. CDR3 length equals 14 residues. Germline trimming cut 6 bases from V and 4 bases from J; bases unmatched to any gene: 8. CDR1 is SNHLY, CDR2 FYNNEI, per germline. DNA for the CDR3: TGTGCCAGCAGACCCAGACAGGGTCTCACTGAAGCTTTCTTT. As protein: CASRPRQGLTEAFF.

The chain carries TRBV24-1 and TRBJ2-2; D tentatively reads TRBD1 or TRBD2 (10 bases each). With 4 bases removed from V and 4 bases from J, the gap between germline ends came to 30 bases. The CDR3 runs 21 residues. Germline-derived CDR1 and CDR2 are KGHDR and SFDVKD. The CDR3 protein is CATSEPGTGEASGSVTGELFF. CDR3 DNA: TGTGCCACCAGTGAGCCTGGGACAGGGGAGGCTAGCGGGAGTGTCACCGGGGAGCTGTTTTTT.

J is TRBJ2-5 and V is TRBV27; D is unresolved. The CDR3 loop spans 12 amino acids. V gave up 4 bases and J gave up 7 bases, with 10 bases separating them. CDR1 and CDR2 (germline): MNHEY, SMNVEV (reference sequence). CDR3 DNA sequence: TGTGCCAGCAGTTACTTTGGTGGGACCCAGTACTTC. It is translated as CASSYFGGTQYF.

The chain uses TRBV27 and TRBJ2-7; a possible D gene is TRBD2 (6 bases). The germline gives CDR1 MNHEY, CDR2 SMNVEV (reference sequence). The CDR3 is 13 amino acids. Trimming left V 5 bases short and J 6 bases short, with 14 bases between. The CDR3 protein is CASSPSGGSEQYV. The CDR3 DNA sequence: TGTGCCAGCAGTCCCAGTGGGGGGAGCGAGCAGTACGTC.

The chain combines TRBV6-5 with TRBJ2-5; D gene unclear. Per the germline V gene, CDR1 is MNHEY and CDR2 is SVGAGI. The CDR3 contains 16 residues. The V gene lost 0 bases and the J gene lost 1 base, with 12 bases spanning the gap. In DNA form, the CDR3 reads TGTGCCAGCAGTTACTCGCCGGTACTTGTCCAAGAGACCCAGTACTTC. This gives the protein CASSYSPVLVQETQYF.

This chain uses TRBV27 with TRBJ2-3; 9 positions agree with TRBD2. V lost 6 bases to trimming and J lost 2 bases; unmatched junction nucleotides: 12. This CDR3 contains 17 residues. The germline V gene encodes CDR1 MNHEY and CDR2 SMNVEV (reference sequence). The CDR3 loop is CASRPWSGGSFTDTQYF. For the CDR3, the DNA is TGTGCCAGCAGGCCCTGGAGCGGGGGGTCCTTCACAGATACGCAGTATTTT.

V gene TRBV25-1 combines with J gene TRBJ1-6; D is unclear. The length of the CDR3 is 14 residues. V lost 5 bases and J lost 2, with 7 bases in between. The germline CDR1 and CDR2 sequences are MGHDK and SYGVNS. This CDR3 reads CASSQRPYNSPLHF. The CDR3 coding sequence is TGTGCCAGCAGTCAGCGCCCCTATAATTCACCCCTCCACTTT.

This chain links TRBV12-3 or TRBV12-4 with TRBJ1-1; a weak D match, TRBD1 (5 bases). This CDR3 region has 13 residues. Deletions cut 3 bases from V and 1 base from J, with 6 bases between. The chain's CDR3 is CASSLGGNTEAFF. The CDR3 DNA reads as TGTGCCAGCAGTTTGGGGGGGAACACTGAAGCTTTCTTT.

The J gene is TRBJ1-1, the V gene TRBV7-2, with TRBD1 as a possible D gene (6 bases). V shed 5 bases and J shed 10 bases, with 23 bases lying between them. From germline, CDR1 is SGHTA and CDR2 FQGNSA. This CDR3 is built from 15 residues. The CDR3 reads CASSTSGHPKGGAFF. In DNA, the CDR3 is TGTGCCAGCAGCACCTCGGGACACCCGAAAGGAGGAGCTTTCTTT.

This chain connects TRBV28 to TRBJ1-5; 8 nucleotides match TRBD1. V trimming: 4 bases; J trimming: 3 bases; junction bases outside the gene matches: 8. This CDR3 region has 16 residues. Germline assignment: CDR1 MDHEN and CDR2 SYDVKM. The CDR3 is CASSSPGQGNNQPQHF. As DNA, the CDR3 is TGTGCCAGCAGTTCCCCAGGACAGGGAAACAATCAGCCCCAGCATTTT.

The CDR3 DNA follows: TGTGCCAGCAGTCTGCTTGCGGGGGGGGGCTCCCAAGAGACCCAGTACTTC. This translates into CASSLLAGGGSQETQYF. The gene calls are TRBV28 and TRBJ2-5, with TRBD2 matching 9 bases. This CDR3 region has 17 residues. V dropped 5 bases and J dropped 1; count of bases not matched to a gene: 11. CDR1 and CDR2 (germline): MDHEN, SYDVKM.